The 8 T cell receptor beta chains listed next were all sequenced from one sample in a study of identical twins. Via MiXCR, TCRdb re-called the 5' RACE reads, giving one row per CDR3 protein. The sample includes just over 500,000 distinct CDR3 sequences, less than 25% of them seen just once. The same sample was also used in a study of T cells expressing NK-cell markers.

Material: CD4+ T cells sorted from blood. Every receptor here comes from a woman aged 18-30 years in good health.

This clonotype was picked up a small number of times. The chain uses TRBV20-1 and TRBJ1-2, with D maybe TRBD1 (5 bases). Germline CDR1 DFQATT, CDR2 SNEGSKA (reference sequence). The CDR3 is 12 amino acids. Written as DNA, the CDR3 is TGCAGCACTCCGGGGGCTAACTATGGCTACACCTTC. This gives the protein CSTPGANYGYTF.

This clonotype came up a few times. The chain joins TRBV6-2 or TRBV6-3 to TRBJ2-6; no firm D call. The length of the CDR3 is 15 residues. Germline V gene lookup returns CDR1 MNHEY and CDR2 SVGEGT. Trimming stripped 6 bases from V and 1 base from J, with 10 bases between. The CDR3 here is CASRPQISGANVLTF. CDR3 nucleotide sequence: TGTGCCAGCAGACCGCAGATTTCTGGGGCCAACGTCCTGACTTTC.

In its sample, this clonotype was seen many times. CDR3 sequence reads: CSARVSGGEQFF. CDR3 DNA: TGCAGTGCTAGAGTTTCCGGCGGTGAGCAGTTCTTC. The J gene is TRBJ2-1, the V gene TRBV20-1; the D is unclear. V lost 1 base, J lost 9 bases, and 10 bases lay in between. There are 12 residues in the CDR3. Germline CDR1 is DFQATT and CDR2 is SNEGSKA (reference sequence).

This clonotype came up a few times. The gene calls are TRBV7-8 and TRBJ1-5, with a tentative D call TRBD1 (6 bases). CDR1 and CDR2 (germline): SGHVS, FQNEAQ. This CDR3 has 15 residues. The germline V and J ends were trimmed by 1 base and 8 bases, with 15 bases remaining between them. The CDR3 nucleotides are TGTGCCAGCAGCTTAGGGAGGGGGGATTCAGAGCCCCAGCATTTT. This gives the protein CASSLGRGDSEPQHF.

This clonotype was recorded a few times. The V gene is TRBV4-2, the J gene TRBJ2-3; 7 nucleotides align to TRBD2. The CDR3 consists of 16 residues. V lost 0 bases to trimming and J lost 1 base; unmatched junction nucleotides: 4. Looked up from germline, CDR1 is LGHNA and CDR2 is YNFKEQ. The CDR3: CASSQDFAGGTDTQYF. In nucleotides, the CDR3 is TGTGCCAGCAGCCAAGATTTCGCGGGGGGCACAGATACGCAGTATTTT.

The rearrangement uses TRBV7-2 and TRBJ2-7; no clear D gene. V lost 5 bases and J lost 6, with 8 bases in between. The CDR3 is 11 amino acids. Germline V gives CDR1 SGHTA, CDR2 FQGNSA. The CDR3 region is CASSPSAEQYF. The CDR3 coding sequence is TGTGCCAGCAGCCCTAGTGCCGAGCAGTACTTC.

The chain uses TRBV20-1 and TRBJ2-5; 14 positions match TRBD2. V lost 2 bases to trimming and J lost 0 bases; unmatched junction nucleotides: 11. From germline, CDR1 is DFQATT and CDR2 SNEGSKA (reference sequence). The CDR3 is 19 residues long. CDR3 loop: CSARTPGGLAGDNQETQYF. The CDR3 coding sequence is TGCAGTGCTAGAACCCCAGGGGGACTAGCGGGGGACAACCAAGAGACCCAGTACTTC.

The chain has TRBV9 and TRBJ1-3; D is undetermined. There are 14 residues in the CDR3. Germline CDR1 is SGDLS and CDR2 is YYNGEE. V was trimmed by 0 bases and J by 9 bases, leaving 13 bases between them. The DNA for the CDR3 is TGTGCCAGCAGCGTAGTAGGAGGGCATGGCACCATATATTTT. Amino acids: CASSVVGGHGTIYF.